The subject of this entry is one T cell receptor (beta chain). Antigen specificity is unknown. The data originate from a study of type 1 regulatory T cells. Study-wide context: This in vitro CD4 product, T-allo10, is enriched for Tr1 cells and alloantigen-specific. Study-level results: Tr1 cells had a more restricted TCR repertoire than non-Tr1 cells.

TCRdb redid the calling of the reads with MiXCR, one entry per CDR3 protein. The sample contains about 71,000 distinct CDR3 sequences, less than 25% of which appear only once. V shed 3 bases and J shed 4 bases, with 13 bases lying between them. Looked up from germline, CDR1 is DFQATT and CDR2 is SNEGSKA (reference sequence). This CDR3 has 13 residues. The rearrangement uses TRBV20-1 and TRBJ2-7; D remains unclear. Sequencing input: cultured type 1 regulatory T (Tr1) cells, either the whole culture or a sorted fraction (not recorded which). The clonotype originates from a human donor in good health. The CDR3: CSASEATGYEQYF. In DNA, the CDR3 is TGCAGTGCTAGCGAGGCAACCGGATACGAGCAGTACTTC.